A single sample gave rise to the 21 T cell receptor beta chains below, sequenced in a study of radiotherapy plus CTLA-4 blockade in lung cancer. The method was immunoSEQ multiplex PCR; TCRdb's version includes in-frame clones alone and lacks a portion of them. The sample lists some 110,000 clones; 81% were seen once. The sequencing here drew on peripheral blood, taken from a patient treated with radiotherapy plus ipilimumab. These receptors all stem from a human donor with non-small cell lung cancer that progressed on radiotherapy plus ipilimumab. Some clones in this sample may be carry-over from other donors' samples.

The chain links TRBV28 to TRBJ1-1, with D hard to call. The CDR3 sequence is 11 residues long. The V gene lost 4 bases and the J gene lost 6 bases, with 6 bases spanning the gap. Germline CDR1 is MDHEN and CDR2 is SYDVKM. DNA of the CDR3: TGTGCCAGCAGTTCGAGGGCTGAAGCTTTCTTT. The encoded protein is CASSSRAEAFF.

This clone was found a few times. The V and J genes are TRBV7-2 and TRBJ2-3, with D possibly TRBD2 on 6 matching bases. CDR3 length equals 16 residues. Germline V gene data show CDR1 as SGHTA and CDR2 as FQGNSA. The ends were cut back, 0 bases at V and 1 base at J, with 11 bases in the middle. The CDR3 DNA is TGTGCCAGCAGCTTAGCGCTGGCGGGGCGCACAGATACGCAGTATTTT. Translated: CASSLALAGRTDTQYF.

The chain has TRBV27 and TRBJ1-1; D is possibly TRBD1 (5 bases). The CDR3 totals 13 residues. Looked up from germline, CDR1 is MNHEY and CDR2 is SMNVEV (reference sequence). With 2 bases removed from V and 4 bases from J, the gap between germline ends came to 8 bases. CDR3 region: CASSLRGGTEAFF. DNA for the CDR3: TGTGCCAGCAGTTTACGGGGCGGCACTGAAGCTTTCTTT.

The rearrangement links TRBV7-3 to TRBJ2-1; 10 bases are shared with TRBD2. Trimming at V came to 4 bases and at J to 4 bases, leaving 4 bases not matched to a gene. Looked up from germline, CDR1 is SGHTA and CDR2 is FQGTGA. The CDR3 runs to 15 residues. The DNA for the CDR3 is TGTGCCAGCAGCTCGACTAGCGGGCATTACAATGAGCAGTTCTTC. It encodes CASSSTSGHYNEQFF.

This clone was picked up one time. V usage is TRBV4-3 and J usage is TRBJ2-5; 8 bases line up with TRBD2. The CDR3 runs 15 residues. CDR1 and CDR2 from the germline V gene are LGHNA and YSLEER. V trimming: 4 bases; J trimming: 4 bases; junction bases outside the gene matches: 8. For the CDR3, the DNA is TGCGCCAGCAGCCCAAAAGCGGGGGCTGCAGAGACCCAGTACTTC. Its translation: CASSPKAGAAETQYF.

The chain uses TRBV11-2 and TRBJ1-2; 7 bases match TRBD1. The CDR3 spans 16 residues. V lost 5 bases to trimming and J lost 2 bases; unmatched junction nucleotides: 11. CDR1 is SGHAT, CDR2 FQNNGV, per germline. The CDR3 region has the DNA TGTGCCAGCAGCCTACGCCCGACAGGGCAGAACTATGGCTACACCTTC. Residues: CASSLRPTGQNYGYTF.

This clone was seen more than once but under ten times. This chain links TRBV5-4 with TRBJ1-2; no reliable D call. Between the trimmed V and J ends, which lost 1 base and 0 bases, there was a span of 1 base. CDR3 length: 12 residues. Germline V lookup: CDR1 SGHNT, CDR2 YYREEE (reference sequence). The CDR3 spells CASSLPNYGYTF. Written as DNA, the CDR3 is TGTGCCAGCAGCTTGCCTAACTATGGCTACACCTTC.

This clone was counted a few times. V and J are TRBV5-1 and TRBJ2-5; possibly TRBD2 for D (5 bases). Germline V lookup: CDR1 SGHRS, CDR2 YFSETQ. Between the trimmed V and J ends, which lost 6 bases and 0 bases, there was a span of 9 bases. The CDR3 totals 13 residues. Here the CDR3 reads CASNPGNQETQYF. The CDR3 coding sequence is TGCGCCAGCAACCCGGGAAACCAAGAGACCCAGTACTTC.

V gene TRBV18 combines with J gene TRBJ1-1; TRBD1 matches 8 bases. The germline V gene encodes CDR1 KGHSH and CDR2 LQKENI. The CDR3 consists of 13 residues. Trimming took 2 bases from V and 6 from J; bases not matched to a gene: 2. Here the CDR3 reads CASSPEGQAEAFF. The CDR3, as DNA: TGTGCCAGCTCACCAGAGGGACAGGCTGAAGCTTTCTTT.

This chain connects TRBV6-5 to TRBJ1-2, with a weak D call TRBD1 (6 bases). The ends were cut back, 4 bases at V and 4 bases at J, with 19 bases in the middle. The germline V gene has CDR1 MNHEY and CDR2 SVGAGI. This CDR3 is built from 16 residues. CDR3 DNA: TGTGCCAGCAGTTCAGGACTTGGGGGCGCCGGCTATGGCTACACCTTC. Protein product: CASSSGLGGAGYGYTF.

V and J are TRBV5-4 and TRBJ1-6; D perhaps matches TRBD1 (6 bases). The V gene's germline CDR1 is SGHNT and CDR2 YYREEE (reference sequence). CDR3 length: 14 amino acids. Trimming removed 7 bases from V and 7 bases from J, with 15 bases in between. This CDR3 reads CASYRWGANSPLHF. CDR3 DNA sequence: TGTGCCAGCTACCGTTGGGGGGCCAATTCACCCCTCCACTTT.

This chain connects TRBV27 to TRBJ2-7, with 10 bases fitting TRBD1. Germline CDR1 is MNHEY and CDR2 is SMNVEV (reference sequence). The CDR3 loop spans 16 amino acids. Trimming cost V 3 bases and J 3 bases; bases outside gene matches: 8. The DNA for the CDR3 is TGTGCCAGCAGTTTTCTGAGGGACAGGGGTTTCTACGAGCAGTACTTC. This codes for CASSFLRDRGFYEQYF.

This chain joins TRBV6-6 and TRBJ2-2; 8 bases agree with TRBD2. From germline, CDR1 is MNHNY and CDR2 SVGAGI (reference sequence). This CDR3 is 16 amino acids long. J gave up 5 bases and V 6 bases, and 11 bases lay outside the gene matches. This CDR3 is CASSPRLAPGTGELFF. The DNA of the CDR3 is TGTGCCAGCAGCCCAAGACTAGCGCCGGGGACCGGGGAGCTGTTTTTT.

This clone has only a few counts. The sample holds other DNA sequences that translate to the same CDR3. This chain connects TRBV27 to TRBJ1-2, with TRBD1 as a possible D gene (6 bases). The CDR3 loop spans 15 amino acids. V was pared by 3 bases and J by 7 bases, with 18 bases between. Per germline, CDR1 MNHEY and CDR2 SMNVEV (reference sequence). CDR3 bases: TGTGCCAGCAGTTTGGCCCCCGGGGGGGGGCGTGGCTACACCTTC. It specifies CASSLAPGGGRGYTF.

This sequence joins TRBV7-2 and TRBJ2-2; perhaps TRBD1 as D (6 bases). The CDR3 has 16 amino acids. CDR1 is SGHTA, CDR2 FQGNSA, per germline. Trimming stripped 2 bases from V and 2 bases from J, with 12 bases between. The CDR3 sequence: CASSLTGTSNTGELFF. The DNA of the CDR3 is TGTGCCAGCAGCTTAACGGGGACATCCAACACCGGGGAGCTGTTTTTT.

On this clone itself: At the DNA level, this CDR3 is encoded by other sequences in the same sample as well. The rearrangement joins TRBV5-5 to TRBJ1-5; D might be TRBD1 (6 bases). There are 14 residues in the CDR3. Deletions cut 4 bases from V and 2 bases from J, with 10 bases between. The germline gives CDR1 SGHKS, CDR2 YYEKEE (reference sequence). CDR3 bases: TGTGCCAGCAGCCAAGGGGGGGGCAATCAGCCCCAGCATTTT. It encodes CASSQGGGNQPQHF. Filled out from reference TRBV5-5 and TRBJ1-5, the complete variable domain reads DAGVTQSPTHLIKTRGQQVTLRCSPISGHKSVSWYQQVLGQGPQFIFQYYEKEERGRGNFPDRFSARQFPNYSSELNVNALLLGDSALYLCASSQGGGNQPQHFGDGTRLSIL.

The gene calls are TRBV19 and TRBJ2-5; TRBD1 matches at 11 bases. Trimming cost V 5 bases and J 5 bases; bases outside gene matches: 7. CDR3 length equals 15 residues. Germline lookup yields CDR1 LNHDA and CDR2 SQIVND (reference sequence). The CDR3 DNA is TGTGCCAGTAGTCCCCGGACAGGGGGCTGGGAGACCCAGTACTTC. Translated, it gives CASSPRTGGWETQYF.

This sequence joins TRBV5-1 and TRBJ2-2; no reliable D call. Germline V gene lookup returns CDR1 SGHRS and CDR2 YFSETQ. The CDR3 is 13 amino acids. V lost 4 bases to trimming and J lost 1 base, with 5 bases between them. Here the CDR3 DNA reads TGCGCCAGCAGCCGCGGGAACACCGGGGAGCTGTTTTTT. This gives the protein CASSRGNTGELFF. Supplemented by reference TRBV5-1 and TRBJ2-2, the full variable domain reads KAGVTQTPRYLIKTRGQQVTLSCSPISGHRSVSWYQQTPGQGLQFLFEYFSETQRNKGNFPGRFSGRQFSNSRSEMNVSTLELGDSALYLCASSRGNTGELFFGEGSRLTVL.

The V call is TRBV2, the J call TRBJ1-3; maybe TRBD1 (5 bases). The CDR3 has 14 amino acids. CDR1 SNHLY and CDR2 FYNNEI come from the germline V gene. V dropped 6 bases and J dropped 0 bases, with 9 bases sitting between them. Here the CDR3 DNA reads TGTGCCAGCAGCCCAGGGCGCTCTGGAAACACCATATATTTT. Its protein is CASSPGRSGNTIYF.

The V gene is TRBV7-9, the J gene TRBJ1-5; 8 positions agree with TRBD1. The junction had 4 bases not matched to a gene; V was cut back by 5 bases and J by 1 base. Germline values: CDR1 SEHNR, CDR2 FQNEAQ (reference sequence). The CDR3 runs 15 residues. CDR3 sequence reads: CASSQGAWSNQPQHF. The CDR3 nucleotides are TGTGCCAGCAGCCAGGGGGCTTGGAGCAATCAGCCCCAGCATTTT.

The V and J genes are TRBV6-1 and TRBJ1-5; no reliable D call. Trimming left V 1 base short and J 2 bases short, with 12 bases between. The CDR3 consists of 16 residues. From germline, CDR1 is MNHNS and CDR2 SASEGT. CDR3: CASSEGAASGNQPQHF. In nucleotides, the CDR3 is TGTGCCAGCAGTGAAGGAGCCGCATCGGGCAATCAGCCCCAGCATTTT.